Listed here are 16 T cell receptor beta chains from one sample, sequenced in a study of cytomegalovirus exposure and HLA in healthy donors. Primers for the PCR totalled 60 Vbeta and 13 Jbeta. Method: immunoSEQ multiplex PCR; TCRdb's copy keeps in-frame clones and lacks some. This sample carries 150,000 to 200,000 clones, roughly 72% of them seen once, and the ten largest clones take approximately 2%. Sequenced: PBMCs. Receptor source: a woman aged 25 to 45 in good health and CMV-seropositive.

The rearrangement joins TRBV5-6 to TRBJ2-1; 8 bases line up with TRBD1. Looked up from germline, CDR1 is SGHDT and CDR2 is YYEEEE. The V gene end was trimmed by 4 bases and the J gene end by 10 bases; junction bases not matched to a gene: 10. The length of the CDR3 is 14 residues. Written as DNA, the CDR3 is TGTGCCAGCAGCGCGAGGGACAGGAGGGGGGAGCAGTTCTTC. It is translated as CASSARDRRGEQFF.

The chain couples TRBV13 to TRBJ2-7, with 10 bases matching TRBD2. There are 14 residues in the CDR3. The germline V gene has CDR1 PRHDT and CDR2 FYEKMQ (reference sequence). Trimming took 7 bases from V and 3 from J; bases not matched to a gene: 6. CDR3 DNA: TGTGCCAGCACTACTAGCGGGGTATACTACGAGCAGTACTTC. Its protein is CASTTSGVYYEQYF. Using reference TRBV13 and TRBJ2-7 for the parts outside the CDR3, the full variable domain is AAGVIQSPRHLIKEKRETATLKCYPIPRHDTVYWYQQGPGQDPQFLISFYEKMQSDKGSIPDRFSAQQFSDYHSELNMSSLELGDSALYFCASTTSGVYYEQYFGPGTRLTVT.

The V and J genes are TRBV18 and TRBJ2-7; 9 nucleotides agree with TRBD1. Looked up from germline, CDR1 is KGHSH and CDR2 is LQKENI. V trimming: 6 bases; J trimming: 5 bases; junction bases outside the gene matches: 5. This CDR3 is 13 amino acids long. DNA of the CDR3: TGTGCCAGCTCGCGGGACAGGGAAGACGAGCAGTACTTC. Its protein is CASSRDREDEQYF.

This chain joins TRBV7-9 and TRBJ2-7, with D perhaps TRBD1 (6 bases). The CDR3 runs 14 residues. V was shortened by 4 bases and J by 1 base, with 11 bases between the two germline ends. Germline V gives CDR1 SEHNR, CDR2 FQNEAQ (reference sequence). DNA of the CDR3: TGTGCCAGCAGCTCGCAGGGGAGTTCCTACGAGCAGTACTTC. Translation: CASSSQGSSYEQYF.

This chain connects TRBV10-3 to TRBJ2-7; 7 bases agree with TRBD1. CDR1 is ENHRY and CDR2 is SYGVKD in the germline V gene. CDR3 length equals 14 residues. After removal of 4 bases from V and 3 bases from J, the junction contained 6 bases not matched to a gene. DNA of the CDR3: TGTGCCATCAGTGTCGACAGGGTAAACTACGAGCAGTACTTC. Encoded protein: CAISVDRVNYEQYF.

This rearrangement joins TRBV5-5 to TRBJ1-2; D is perhaps TRBD1 (6 bases). Germline CDR1 and CDR2: SGHKS and YYEKEE (reference sequence). Trimming removed 0 bases at V and 4 bases at J, with 19 bases between. This CDR3 has 17 residues. The CDR3: CASSLAVPTGSVYGYTF. In DNA, the CDR3 is TGTGCCAGCAGCTTGGCCGTACCTACAGGGTCCGTCTATGGCTACACCTTC.

Concerning this clone: At one end the junction does not follow the germline gene, possibly because of a read error. The chain uses TRBV7-7 and TRBJ2-7, with TRBD1 matching 7 bases. This CDR3 is 14 amino acids long. Looked up from germline, CDR1 is SSHAT and CDR2 is FNYEAQ (reference sequence). As DNA, the CDR3 is TGTGCCAGCAGCCAGCGACAGGGAAACTACGGGCAGTACTTC. Translated: CASSQRQGNYGQYF.

The sample holds a few counts of this clone. The chain has TRBV5-6 and TRBJ1-1; the D is unclear. The V end was cut by 2 bases, the J end by 1 base, with 9 bases between. Per the germline V gene, CDR1 is SGHDT and CDR2 is YYEEEE. The CDR3 covers 14 residues. The CDR3 is CASSLSGKNTEAFF. As DNA, the CDR3 is TGTGCCAGCAGCTTATCAGGAAAGAACACTGAAGCTTTCTTT.

The rearrangement joins TRBV29-1 to TRBJ2-5; a possible D gene is TRBD2 (6 bases). V was trimmed by 4 bases and J by 11 bases, leaving 20 bases between them. Germline CDR1 is SQVTM and CDR2 is ANQGSEA. This CDR3 is built from 13 residues. The CDR3 region is CSVVKGTPFEQYF. The CDR3 coding sequence is TGCAGCGTTGTGAAGGGGACTCCGTTTGAGCAGTACTTC.

The rearrangement joins TRBV5-1 to TRBJ1-1; maybe TRBD1 (5 bases). CDR1 is SGHRS and CDR2 is YFSETQ in the germline V gene. Trimming removed 0 bases from V and 2 bases from J, with 8 bases in between. The CDR3 runs to 14 residues. CDR3 sequence reads: CASSLDRPNTEAFF. In DNA form, the CDR3 reads TGCGCCAGCAGCTTGGACAGGCCCAACACTGAAGCTTTCTTT.

The chain employs TRBV19 and TRBJ1-6; D is possibly TRBD1 (5 bases). This CDR3 spans 11 amino acids. The V end lost 7 bases, the J end lost 9 bases, and 7 bases lay between the germline ends. The germline V gene encodes CDR1 LNHDA and CDR2 SQIVND (reference sequence). The CDR3 bases are TGTGCCAGTAAGGGGATTTCACCCCTCCACTTT. Translated, it gives CASKGISPLHF.

J is TRBJ1-1 and V is TRBV30; TRBD1 is a possible D gene (6 bases). Trimming removed 5 bases at V and 4 bases at J, with 20 bases between. This CDR3 spans 15 amino acids. Germline V gene lookup returns CDR1 GTSNPN and CDR2 SVGIG (reference sequence). CDR3 bases: TGTGCCTGGGACCAGCGGGGGCCCTGGAGCACTGAAGCTTTCTTT. Protein product: CAWDQRGPWSTEAFF.

This chain links TRBV29-1 with TRBJ1-1, with 7 bases matching TRBD1. CDR3 length equals 13 residues. V trimming: 6 bases; J trimming: 5 bases; junction bases outside the gene matches: 9. Germline CDR1 reads SQVTM; CDR2 reads ANQGSEA. The CDR3 loop reads CSVDGQVGTEAFF. The CDR3 coding sequence is TGCAGCGTCGACGGACAGGTTGGAACTGAAGCTTTCTTT.

The CDR3 DNA reads as TGTGCCAGCAGTGACCAGATTAGCAATCAGCCCCAGCATTTT. Translated, it gives CASSDQISNQPQHF. V gene TRBV2 combines with J gene TRBJ1-5; D gene ambiguous. V lost 3 bases, J lost 0 bases, and 6 bases lay in between. Germline V gene data show CDR1 as SNHLY and CDR2 as FYNNEI. CDR3 size: 14 residues.

The chain has TRBV18 and TRBJ1-4; the match to TRBD1 covers 8 bases. Germline-derived CDR1 and CDR2 are KGHSH and LQKENI. Trimming removed 2 bases from V and 7 bases from J; junction bases left unmatched: 6. The CDR3 is made up of 15 amino acids. The CDR3 here is CASSPLGQGVEKLFF. As DNA, the CDR3 is TGTGCCAGCTCACCATTAGGACAGGGAGTTGAAAAACTGTTTTTT.

The chain combines TRBV30 with TRBJ1-3; D is unresolved. CDR3 length: 15 amino acids. Looked up from germline, CDR1 is GTSNPN and CDR2 is SVGIG (reference sequence). V lost 1 base to trimming and J lost 0 bases, with 10 bases between them. The CDR3 nucleotides read TGTGCCTGGAGTGGCCACATCTCCTCTGGAAACACCATATATTTT. Protein: CAWSGHISSGNTIYF.